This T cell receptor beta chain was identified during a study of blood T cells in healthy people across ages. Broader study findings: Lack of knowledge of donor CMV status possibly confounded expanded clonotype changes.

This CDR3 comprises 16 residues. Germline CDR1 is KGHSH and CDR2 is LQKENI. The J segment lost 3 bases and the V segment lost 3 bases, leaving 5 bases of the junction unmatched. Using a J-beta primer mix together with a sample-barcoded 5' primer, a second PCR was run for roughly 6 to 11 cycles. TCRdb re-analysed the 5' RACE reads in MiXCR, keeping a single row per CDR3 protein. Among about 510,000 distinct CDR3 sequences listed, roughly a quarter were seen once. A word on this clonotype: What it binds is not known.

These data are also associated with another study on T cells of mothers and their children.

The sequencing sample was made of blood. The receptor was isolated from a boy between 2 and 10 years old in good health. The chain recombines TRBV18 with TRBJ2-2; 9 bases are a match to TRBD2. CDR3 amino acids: CASSPSSGRYTGELFF. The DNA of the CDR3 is TGTGCCAGCTCACCCTCAAGCGGGAGGTACACCGGGGAGCTGTTTTTT.